The 27 T cell receptor beta chains listed next were all sequenced from one sample in a study of blood T cell repertoires in COVID-19. Assay: immunoSEQ multiplex PCR; the TCRdb copy retains only in-frame clones and omits some. This sample carries some 100,000 clones, approximately 92% of them seen once, and the ten largest clones take more than 5%. The sample comprised peripheral blood. The receptors come from a man in his fifties or sixties with active COVID-19.

The chain combines TRBV7-9 with TRBJ2-5, with D possibly TRBD2 on 6 matching bases. This CDR3 has 15 amino acids. Trimming removed 4 bases at V and 3 bases at J, with 15 bases between. The germline gives CDR1 SEHNR, CDR2 FQNEAQ (reference sequence). CDR3 in amino acids: CASSSSGTAEETQYF. CDR3 coding DNA: TGTGCCAGCAGCTCCTCCGGGACTGCAGAAGAGACCCAGTACTTC. Variable domain in full (rest from reference TRBV7-9 and TRBJ2-5): DTGVSQNPRHKITKRGQNVTFRCDPISEHNRLYWYRQTLGQGPEFLTYFQNEAQLEKSRLLSDRFSAERPKGSFSTLEIQRTEQGDSAMYLCASSSSGTAEETQYFGPGTRLLVL.

Only a few counts were recorded for this clone. The chain is built from TRBV19 and TRBJ2-5; 10 positions agree with TRBD2. CDR1 LNHDA and CDR2 SQIVND come from the germline V gene (reference sequence). V was pared by 4 bases and J by 5 bases, with 19 bases of the junction left unmatched. This CDR3 contains 19 residues. Here the CDR3 reads CASSTPPKAGGPRLETQYF. The CDR3 DNA reads as TGTGCCAGTAGTACTCCCCCCAAAGCGGGAGGGCCCCGCTTGGAGACCCAGTACTTC. Full variable domain (rest looked up from reference TRBV19 and TRBJ2-5): DGGITQSPKYLFRKEGQNVTLSCEQNLNHDAMYWYRQDPGQGLRLIYYSQIVNDFQKGDIAEGYSVSREKKESFPLTVTSAQKNPTAFYLCASSTPPKAGGPRLETQYFGPGTRLLVL.

V gene TRBV7-6 combines with J gene TRBJ2-4, with 7 bases identical to TRBD1. Germline V lookup: CDR1 SGHVS, CDR2 FNYEAQ. This CDR3 comprises 20 residues. V shed 5 bases, J shed 2 bases, and the junction held 21 bases outside the gene matches. The chain's CDR3 is CASSAKSDRSPMGSKNIQYF. The CDR3 DNA is TGTGCCAGCAGCGCGAAATCGGACAGGAGTCCCATGGGGTCCAAAAACATTCAGTACTTC.

CDR3 in amino acids: CATSRDPTGTYGYTF. The CDR3 coding sequence is TGTGCCACCAGCAGAGATCCCACAGGGACCTATGGCTACACCTTC. V gene TRBV15 combines with J gene TRBJ1-2; a weak D match, TRBD1 (6 bases). In germline, CDR1 is LNHNV, CDR2 YYDKDF (reference sequence). The CDR3 is made up of 15 amino acids. Trimming cost V 0 bases and J 4 bases, with 12 bases left between them.

CDR3 protein: CASSPSFTSGANNEQFF. CDR3 DNA: TGTGCCAGCAGCCCCTCTTTTACTAGCGGGGCTAACAATGAGCAGTTCTTC. This chain uses TRBV7-6 with TRBJ2-1, with 10 bases fitting TRBD2. The CDR3 has 17 amino acids. Germline loops: CDR1 SGHVS, CDR2 FNYEAQ. Trimming took 5 bases from V and 5 from J; bases not matched to a gene: 12.

This rearrangement joins TRBV15 to TRBJ2-1; 9 bases map to TRBD2. With 2 bases clipped from V and 2 bases from J, the junction kept 4 bases outside the gene matches. Germline lookup yields CDR1 LNHNV and CDR2 YYDKDF (reference sequence). The length of the CDR3 is 16 residues. Written as DNA, the CDR3 is TGTGCCACCAGCAGACCTAGCGGGACCACCTACAATGAGCAGTTCTTC. This codes for CATSRPSGTTYNEQFF.

The V gene is TRBV3-1 (or the pseudogene TRBV3-2), the J gene TRBJ2-7; 7 positions match TRBD1. The germline V gene has CDR1 LGHDT and CDR2 YNNKEL (reference sequence). Losses at the gene ends were 4 bases for V and 5 bases for J; bases not matched to a gene: 2. The length of the CDR3 is 12 residues. The CDR3 region has the DNA TGTGCCAGCAGCCCGACAGGGAACGAGCAGTACTTC. Its protein is CASSPTGNEQYF.

The chain employs TRBV27 and TRBJ1-1, with 11 bases that match TRBD1. The trim removed 4 bases at V and 7 bases at J, leaving 8 bases unmatched. The germline V gene has CDR1 MNHEY and CDR2 SMNVEV (reference sequence). The CDR3 runs to 15 residues. CDR3: CASSSGDRGGSEAFF. DNA of the CDR3: TGTGCCAGCAGTTCCGGGGACAGGGGGGGTAGTGAAGCTTTCTTT.

The chain has TRBV5-5 and TRBJ2-5; 8 nucleotides align to TRBD2. Germline V gene lookup returns CDR1 SGHKS and CDR2 YYEKEE (reference sequence). V was pared by 4 bases and J by 5 bases, with 10 bases of the junction left unmatched. This CDR3 comprises 15 residues. CDR3 amino acids: CASSPQREWGETQYF. The CDR3 DNA sequence: TGTGCCAGCAGCCCCCAGCGGGAGTGGGGTGAGACCCAGTACTTC.

The rearrangement joins TRBV15 to TRBJ1-1, with TRBD1 as a possible D gene (5 bases). V was cut by 0 bases and J by 8 bases, with 7 bases left in between. The germline V gene has CDR1 LNHNV and CDR2 YYDKDF (reference sequence). The CDR3 sequence is 12 residues long. The CDR3 DNA is TGTGCCACCAGCAGAGACAGGGAAGAAGCTTTCTTT. It encodes CATSRDREEAFF.

The genes are TRBV4-2 and TRBJ2-1; D call uncertain. CDR3 length equals 13 residues. CDR1 and CDR2 from the germline V gene are LGHNA and YNFKEQ. Deletions cut 4 bases from V and 7 bases from J, with 11 bases between. CDR3 sequence reads: CASSPRLKNEQFF. CDR3 sequence (DNA): TGTGCCAGCAGCCCCAGACTCAAAAATGAGCAGTTCTTC.

This rearrangement joins TRBV19 to TRBJ2-3; 7 bases are shared with TRBD1. The CDR3 extends over 14 amino acids. With V trimmed by 5 bases and J by 3 bases, 5 bases remained unmatched. Germline assignment: CDR1 LNHDA and CDR2 SQIVND (reference sequence). CDR3 loop: CASSPHRGTDTQYF. CDR3 sequence (DNA): TGTGCCAGTAGTCCCCACAGGGGAACAGATACGCAGTATTTT.

The chain links TRBV28 to TRBJ2-5, with 11 bases identical to TRBD1. Germline V gene lookup returns CDR1 MDHEN and CDR2 SYDVKM. This CDR3 spans 15 amino acids. The V segment lost 0 bases and the J segment 4 bases; nucleotides outside the gene matches: 1. The CDR3 loop is CASSLWGTGGETQYF. The CDR3 DNA reads TGTGCCAGCAGTTTATGGGGGACAGGGGGAGAGACCCAGTACTTC.

This chain joins TRBV5-6 and TRBJ2-1, with D tentatively TRBD2 (6 bases). The V gene lost 0 bases and the J gene lost 0 bases, with 10 bases spanning the gap. The length of the CDR3 is 16 residues. The germline gives CDR1 SGHDT, CDR2 YYEEEE. The CDR3 reads CASSLVPGVSYNEQFF. In DNA form, the CDR3 reads TGTGCCAGCAGCTTGGTTCCGGGAGTCTCCTACAATGAGCAGTTCTTC.

The chain carries TRBV5-1 and TRBJ2-1; D unresolved. The CDR3 runs to 14 residues. V shed 4 bases and J shed 9 bases, with 17 bases lying between them. The germline gives CDR1 SGHRS, CDR2 YFSETQ. CDR3 coding DNA: TGCGCCAGCAGCGATCCTCGAGGCAAGGCTGAGCAGTTCTTC. It is translated as CASSDPRGKAEQFF.

The chain combines TRBV4-1 with TRBJ2-1, with TRBD2 identical over 11 bases. The junction had 13 bases not matched to a gene; V was cut back by 0 bases and J by 0 bases. This CDR3 contains 21 residues. CDR1 and CDR2 from the germline V gene are MGHRA and YSYEKL. Written as DNA, the CDR3 is TGCGCCAGCAGCCAAGATCGGGATAGCGGGGGGGTCGGCAGCTCCTACAATGAGCAGTTCTTC. Translating it yields CASSQDRDSGGVGSSYNEQFF.

This clone occurred once. V and J are TRBV7-9 and TRBJ2-5, with TRBD2 identical over 15 bases. The CDR3 is 16 amino acids. J gave up 5 bases and V 3 bases, and 4 bases lay outside the gene matches. CDR1 and CDR2 from the germline V gene are SEHNR and FQNEAQ (reference sequence). In nucleotides, the CDR3 is TGTGCCAGCAGCTTGGGACTAGCGGGAGGAGCCGAGACCCAGTACTTC. Its translation: CASSLGLAGGAETQYF.

This clone came up once. The rearrangement joins TRBV27 to TRBJ2-7; 8 nucleotides match TRBD2. V lost 4 bases to trimming and J lost 0 bases; unmatched junction nucleotides: 11. Per the germline V gene, CDR1 is MNHEY and CDR2 is SMNVEV (reference sequence). There are 17 residues in the CDR3. The CDR3 reads CASSSLHGGRRSYEQYF. CDR3 bases: TGTGCCAGCAGTTCCCTGCACGGCGGGAGGCGCTCCTACGAGCAGTACTTC.

V gene TRBV6-5 combines with J gene TRBJ2-1; D is unresolved. CDR1 and CDR2 from the germline V gene are MNHEY and SVGAGI. The V gene lost 6 bases and the J gene lost 7 bases, with 10 bases spanning the gap. The CDR3 spans 12 residues. The CDR3 region has the DNA TGTGCCAGCAGCCACACCGGGAATGAGCAGTTCTTC. It translates to CASSHTGNEQFF.

This clone was counted only a few times. The chain couples TRBV19 to TRBJ1-5; D not resolved. The CDR3 extends over 14 amino acids. V gave up 3 bases and J gave up 4 bases, with 10 bases separating them. The germline V gene has CDR1 LNHDA and CDR2 SQIVND (reference sequence). The DNA of the CDR3 is TGTGCCAGTAGTATTGGGCTGACAAATCAGCCCCAGCATTTT. Protein sequence: CASSIGLTNQPQHF. Together with reference TRBV19 and TRBJ1-5, the CDR3 gives the full variable domain: DGGITQSPKYLFRKEGQNVTLSCEQNLNHDAMYWYRQDPGQGLRLIYYSQIVNDFQKGDIAEGYSVSREKKESFPLTVTSAQKNPTAFYLCASSIGLTNQPQHFGDGTRLSIL.

This chain links TRBV5-4 with TRBJ1-6; D might be TRBD1 (6 bases). The CDR3 is 16 residues long. V lost 5 bases and J 1 base, leaving 13 bases between the germline ends. Looked up from germline, CDR1 is SGHNT and CDR2 is YYREEE (reference sequence). The CDR3 protein is CASREQGMSYNSPLHF. CDR3 sequence (DNA): TGTGCCAGCAGAGAACAGGGCATGTCCTATAATTCACCCCTCCACTTT.

The chain uses TRBV30 and TRBJ1-2; TRBD1 is a possible D gene (6 bases). Trimming removed 2 bases from V and 8 bases from J, with 15 bases in between. Germline V gene data show CDR1 as GTSNPN and CDR2 as SVGIG (reference sequence). This CDR3 has 13 amino acids. The CDR3 here is CAWSPNRAEGYTF. In DNA form, the CDR3 reads TGTGCCTGGAGTCCCAACAGGGCTGAGGGCTACACCTTC.

J is TRBJ2-7 and V is TRBV28; TRBD2 agrees at 7 bases. The trim removed 6 bases at V and 3 bases at J, leaving 2 bases unmatched. The CDR3 is 12 residues long. Looked up from germline, CDR1 is MDHEN and CDR2 is SYDVKM. The CDR3 DNA reads as TGTGCCAGCAGGCTAGCGGACTACGAGCAGTACTTC. It specifies CASRLADYEQYF.

This clone was counted a single time. This CDR3 is CASGTPNTGELFF. The CDR3, as DNA: TGTGCCAGCGGGACTCCGAACACCGGGGAGCTGTTTTTT. The chain couples TRBV28 to TRBJ2-2; D is possibly TRBD2 (6 bases). This CDR3 has 13 residues. V was pared by 8 bases and J by 0 bases, with 7 bases between. Germline V gives CDR1 MDHEN, CDR2 SYDVKM. The whole variable domain, filled in from reference TRBV28 and TRBJ2-2, reads DVKVTQSSRYLVKRTGEKVFLECVQDMDHENMFWYRQDPGLGLRLIYFSYDVKMKEKGDIPEGYSVSREKKERFSLILESASTNQTSMYLCASGTPNTGELFFGEGSRLTVL.

This clone has a single count. V gene TRBV6-1 combines with J gene TRBJ2-5; 10 bases align to TRBD1. CDR3 length: 15 residues. Germline lookup yields CDR1 MNHNS and CDR2 SASEGT. J gave up 2 bases and V 3 bases, and 3 bases lay outside the gene matches. This CDR3 reads CASSETGGGQETQYF. As DNA, the CDR3 is TGTGCCAGCAGTGAGACAGGGGGCGGACAAGAGACCCAGTACTTC.

The CDR3 sequence: CASSGGYQETQYF. The CDR3, as DNA: TGTGCCAGCTCCGGGGGGTACCAAGAGACCCAGTACTTC. This chain links TRBV9 with TRBJ2-5, with 7 bases lining up with TRBD2. The CDR3 consists of 13 residues. The J segment lost 0 bases and the V segment lost 7 bases, leaving 3 bases of the junction unmatched. The V gene's germline CDR1 is SGDLS and CDR2 YYNGEE. Based on the CDR3 plus reference TRBV9 and TRBJ2-5, the full variable domain is DSGVTQTPKHLITATGQRVTLRCSPRSGDLSVYWYQQSLDQGLQFLIQYYNGEERAKGNILERFSAQQFPDLHSELNLSSLELGDSALYFCASSGGYQETQYFGPGTRLLVL.

The genes are TRBV5-1 and TRBJ1-1; D is unclear. Germline loops: CDR1 SGHRS, CDR2 YFSETQ. This CDR3 region has 12 residues. The ends were cut back, 3 bases at V and 5 bases at J, with 8 bases in the middle. The CDR3 DNA reads TGCGCCAGCAGCTCCCGCGGGACTGAAGCTTTCTTT. Translation gives CASSSRGTEAFF.